Below are 25 T cell receptor beta chains sequenced from a single sample in a study of blood T cell repertoires in COVID-19. Clones were read by immunoSEQ multiplex PCR, and TCRdb kept only the in-frame ones, dropping some. This repertoire shows 100,000 to 150,000 clones, 88% found once; its top ten account for roughly 2.1%. The sample taken for sequencing was peripheral blood. The receptors stem from a man aged 65 to 79 with active COVID-19.

V usage is TRBV24-1 and J usage is TRBJ1-1; D is unresolved. The germline gives CDR1 KGHDR, CDR2 SFDVKD. CDR3 length: 17 amino acids. Trimming left V 0 bases short and J 1 base short, with 14 bases between. CDR3 region: CATSDLKPWRWNTEAFF. CDR3 nucleotides: TGTGCCACCAGTGATTTGAAACCTTGGAGGTGGAACACTGAAGCTTTCTTT.

V is TRBV7-2 and J is TRBJ2-5; TRBD1 agrees at 7 bases. The V gene end was trimmed by 5 bases and the J gene end by 1 base; junction bases not matched to a gene: 4. Germline V gene data show CDR1 as SGHTA and CDR2 as FQGNSA. The CDR3 is 14 residues long. The CDR3 sequence: CASSPGTVQETQYF. CDR3 DNA: TGTGCCAGCAGCCCTGGGACAGTCCAAGAGACCCAGTACTTC.

This chain connects TRBV25-1 to TRBJ1-4; TRBD1 is a possible D gene (5 bases). Between the trimmed V and J ends, which lost 3 bases and 7 bases, there was a span of 15 bases. The V gene's germline CDR1 is MGHDK and CDR2 SYGVNS. CDR3 length equals 15 residues. CDR3 coding DNA: TGTGCCAGCAGTGATGGGGGGGGTCAGGGTGAAAAACTGTTTTTT. It yields the protein CASSDGGGQGEKLFF.

This clone was counted a single time. The chain carries TRBV5-6 and TRBJ2-1; tentatively, D is TRBD2 (6 bases). The V and J ends lost 3 bases and 8 bases respectively, with 15 bases between them. Germline V gene data show CDR1 as SGHDT and CDR2 as YYEEEE. This CDR3 comprises 14 residues. CDR3 bases: TGTGCCAGCAGCTCAGCGGAGGGAACGGATGAGCAGTTCTTC. Its translation: CASSSAEGTDEQFF.

The V gene is TRBV15, the J gene TRBJ2-7; a possible D gene is TRBD1 (5 bases). The CDR3 extends over 14 amino acids. Germline CDR1 LNHNV, CDR2 YYDKDF (reference sequence). The V end was cut by 3 bases, the J end by 2 bases, with 11 bases between. For the CDR3, the DNA is TGTGCCACCAGCAGGGACACCCACCCCTACGAGCAGTACTTC. Protein sequence: CATSRDTHPYEQYF.

The chain recombines TRBV5-1 with TRBJ2-1; the match to TRBD1 covers 8 bases. The CDR3 has 15 residues. Germline V CDR1 and CDR2: SGHRS, YFSETQ. With 4 bases clipped from V and 3 bases from J, the junction kept 6 bases outside the gene matches. CDR3 in DNA: TGCGCCAGCAGCGATCAGGGGGCGGTCTACAATGAGCAGTTCTTC. Translating it yields CASSDQGAVYNEQFF.

V is TRBV29-1 and J is TRBJ2-1, with TRBD2 matching 9 bases. V trimming: 2 bases; J trimming: 4 bases; junction bases outside the gene matches: 3. The CDR3 extends over 14 amino acids. CDR1 and CDR2 (germline): SQVTM, ANQGSEA. CDR3 protein: CSVEWLAGYNEQFF. The CDR3 DNA is TGCAGCGTTGAATGGCTAGCGGGGTACAATGAGCAGTTCTTC.

The chain is built from TRBV30 and TRBJ1-5, with 7 bases identical to TRBD1. CDR3 length: 16 amino acids. Germline CDR1 is GTSNPN and CDR2 is SVGIG (reference sequence). Trimming at V came to 0 bases and at J to 6 bases, leaving 11 bases not matched to a gene. CDR3 in amino acids: CAWSVQGSLRTQPQHF. CDR3 DNA sequence: TGTGCCTGGAGTGTACAGGGGAGCCTTAGGACTCAGCCCCAGCATTTT. Based on the CDR3 plus reference TRBV30 and TRBJ1-5, the full variable domain is SQTIHQWPATLVQPVGSPLSLECTVEGTSNPNLYWYRQAAGRGLQLLFYSVGIGQISSEVPQNLSASRPQDRQFILSSKKLLLSDSGFYLCAWSVQGSLRTQPQHFGDGTRLSIL.

This clone was found a few times. The chain has TRBV4-2 and TRBJ2-7; 7 bases line up with TRBD1. Germline CDR1 LGHNA, CDR2 YNFKEQ. CDR3 length equals 13 residues. V was clipped by 3 bases and J by 5 bases; unmatched bases: 4. The CDR3: CASSQTGLNEQYF. The CDR3 nucleotides are TGTGCCAGCAGCCAGACAGGGTTAAACGAGCAGTACTTC.

This chain connects TRBV3-1 (or the pseudogene TRBV3-2) to TRBJ2-2; a possible D gene is TRBD1 (6 bases). Germline-derived CDR1 and CDR2 are LGHDT and YNNKEL (reference sequence). The CDR3 runs to 14 residues. V was clipped by 4 bases and J by 5 bases, with 11 bases between them. The CDR3 coding sequence is TGTGCCAGCAGCCTCTCGCAGGGGACCGGGGAGCTGTTTTTT. The encoded protein is CASSLSQGTGELFF.

This rearrangement joins TRBV9 to TRBJ2-7; 9 positions agree with TRBD2. The germline CDR1 and CDR2 sequences are SGDLS and YYNGEE. CDR3 length equals 15 residues. Trimming at V came to 0 bases and at J to 2 bases, leaving 3 bases not matched to a gene. CDR3: CASSVGLAGPYEQYF. The CDR3 bases are TGTGCCAGCAGCGTAGGTCTAGCGGGACCCTACGAGCAGTACTTC.

The chain combines TRBV18 with TRBJ2-7, with D maybe TRBD1 (5 bases). The germline gives CDR1 KGHSH, CDR2 LQKENI. The ends were cut back, 2 bases at V and 1 base at J, with 27 bases in the middle. The length of the CDR3 is 20 residues. The CDR3 DNA is TGTGCCAGCTCACCATTTATAGTAAATGTAGAAGGGGTTGTATCCTACGAGCAGTACTTC. Translating gives CASSPFIVNVEGVVSYEQYF. The full variable domain, completed using reference TRBV18 and TRBJ2-7, is NAGVMQNPRHLVRRRGQEARLRCSPMKGHSHVYWYRQLPEEGLKFMVYLQKENIIDESGMPKERFSAEFPKEGPSILRIQQVVRGDSAAYFCASSPFIVNVEGVVSYEQYFGPGTRLTVT.

In regard to this clone: Other DNA sequences in this sample translate to the same CDR3. CDR3 DNA sequence: TGTGCCAGCAGTTTATCGGGGGGTGAGCAGTTCTTC. It translates to CASSLSGGEQFF. The chain employs TRBV27 and TRBJ2-1, with a possible D match to TRBD2 (6 bases). The CDR3 consists of 12 residues. V lost 0 bases and J lost 9, with 6 bases in between. Germline assignment: CDR1 MNHEY and CDR2 SMNVEV (reference sequence).

V usage is TRBV7-2 and J usage is TRBJ1-1; 7 nucleotides align to TRBD1. Germline loops: CDR1 SGHTA, CDR2 FQGNSA. The CDR3 contains 14 residues. V lost 2 bases and J lost 5; bases outside the gene matches: 5. Written as DNA, the CDR3 is TGTGCCAGCAGCTTAAATGCCAGGGGGACTGAAGCTTTCTTT. Translating it yields CASSLNARGTEAFF. Together with reference TRBV7-2 and TRBJ1-1, the CDR3 gives the full variable domain: GAGVSQSPSNKVTEKGKDVELRCDPISGHTALYWYRQSLGQGLEFLIYFQGNSAPDKSGLPSDRFSAERTGGSVSTLTIQRTQQEDSAVYLCASSLNARGTEAFFGQGTRLTVV.

The chain joins TRBV9 to TRBJ2-7; D is possibly TRBD2 (5 bases). The CDR3 covers 13 residues. Germline CDR1 and CDR2: SGDLS and YYNGEE. The V gene lost 0 bases and the J gene lost 7 bases, with 11 bases spanning the gap. The CDR3 DNA reads TGTGCCAGCAGCGTAGACCAGACGGGGGAGCAGTACTTC. Encoded protein: CASSVDQTGEQYF. Full variable domain (outside the CDR3, taken from reference TRBV9 and TRBJ2-7): DSGVTQTPKHLITATGQRVTLRCSPRSGDLSVYWYQQSLDQGLQFLIQYYNGEERAKGNILERFSAQQFPDLHSELNLSSLELGDSALYFCASSVDQTGEQYFGPGTRLTVT.

For the CDR3, the DNA is TGTGCCAGCTCACGGCCTAGCGGGGTCGACAATGAGCAGTTCTTC. Its protein product is CASSRPSGVDNEQFF. The V and J genes are TRBV18 and TRBJ2-1, with 9 positions matching TRBD2. This CDR3 has 15 amino acids. Looked up from germline, CDR1 is KGHSH and CDR2 is LQKENI. V was pared by 4 bases and J by 5 bases, with 6 bases of the junction left unmatched.

V is TRBV6-6 and J is TRBJ1-1, with D uncertain. Trimming took 5 bases from V and 1 from J, leaving 8 bases between them. The CDR3 totals 13 residues. In germline, CDR1 is MNHNY, CDR2 SVGAGI (reference sequence). CDR3 DNA sequence: TGTGCCAGCAGTCCCCGACAGAACACTGAAGCTTTCTTT. Protein: CASSPRQNTEAFF.

V and J are TRBV9 and TRBJ1-2, with D maybe TRBD1 (6 bases). The CDR3 consists of 13 residues. The germline V gene has CDR1 SGDLS and CDR2 YYNGEE. The ends were cut back, 4 bases at V and 2 bases at J, with 9 bases in the middle. The CDR3 sequence: CASSPQGNYGYTF. The DNA of the CDR3 is TGTGCCAGCAGCCCACAGGGAAACTATGGCTACACCTTC.

The chain carries TRBV10-2 and TRBJ2-3; 10 nucleotides match TRBD2. V lost 6 bases and J lost 1; bases outside the gene matches: 10. Germline V gene lookup returns CDR1 WSHSY and CDR2 SAAADI. The CDR3 loop spans 17 amino acids. The CDR3 DNA follows: TGCGCCAGCAGATCCTTACGCGGGACTAGCGGCACAGATACGCAGTATTTT. This encodes CASRSLRGTSGTDTQYF.

The chain recombines TRBV2 with TRBJ1-1, with D possibly being TRBD1 (6 bases). The ends were cut back, 5 bases at V and 0 bases at J, with 13 bases in the middle. The CDR3 covers 15 residues. The germline V gene encodes CDR1 SNHLY and CDR2 FYNNEI. CDR3 protein: CASSQGLLMNTEAFF. CDR3 DNA sequence: TGTGCCAGCAGTCAGGGGCTCCTCATGAACACTGAAGCTTTCTTT.

V usage is TRBV11-2 and J usage is TRBJ1-4; 9 bases line up with TRBD1. Germline V lookup: CDR1 SGHAT, CDR2 FQNNGV. This CDR3 contains 16 residues. The V segment lost 5 bases and the J segment 8 bases; nucleotides outside the gene matches: 12. CDR3 in amino acids: CASSPGVGQGREKLFF. CDR3 coding DNA: TGTGCCAGCAGCCCCGGCGTCGGACAGGGGAGAGAAAAACTGTTTTTT. Full variable domain (remainder filled in from reference TRBV11-2 and TRBJ1-4): EAGVAQSPRYKIIEKRQSVAFWCNPISGHATLYWYQQILGQGPKLLIQFQNNGVVDDSQLPKDRFSAERLKGVDSTLKIQPAKLEDSAVYLCASSPGVGQGREKLFFGSGTQLSVL.

This sequence joins TRBV28 and TRBJ2-7; 10 nucleotides agree with TRBD1. Per germline, CDR1 MDHEN and CDR2 SYDVKM. The CDR3 covers 13 residues. V shed 6 bases, J shed 6 bases, and the junction held 5 bases outside the gene matches. The CDR3 bases are TGTGCCAGCAGGGGACAGGGGACATTCGAGCAGTACTTC. Its translation: CASRGQGTFEQYF.

The chain carries TRBV18 and TRBJ2-5, with TRBD2 matching 7 bases. CDR1 is KGHSH and CDR2 is LQKENI in the germline V gene. With V trimmed by 2 bases and J by 1 base, 7 bases remained unmatched. The CDR3 is made up of 16 amino acids. CDR3 in amino acids: CASSPGGTSAQETQYF. The CDR3 DNA is TGTGCCAGCTCACCAGGCGGAACTAGCGCCCAAGAGACCCAGTACTTC.

The chain couples TRBV3-1 (or the pseudogene TRBV3-2) to TRBJ2-1; tentatively, D is TRBD2 (6 bases). V lost 1 base and J lost 7, with 17 bases in between. The germline V gene encodes CDR1 LGHDT and CDR2 YNNKEL (reference sequence). This CDR3 contains 16 residues. CDR3 residues: CASSQVAGTYFNEQFF. The CDR3 DNA follows: TGTGCCAGCAGCCAAGTTGCCGGGACTTACTTTAATGAGCAGTTCTTC.

This sequence joins TRBV20-1 and TRBJ2-7, with 10 bases aligning to TRBD1. The length of the CDR3 is 14 residues. In germline, CDR1 is DFQATT, CDR2 SNEGSKA (reference sequence). V shed 3 bases, J shed 7 bases, and the junction held 9 bases outside the gene matches. The CDR3 is CSASQGQGRNEQYF. CDR3 DNA: TGCAGTGCTAGTCAGGGACAGGGGCGGAATGAGCAGTACTTC.